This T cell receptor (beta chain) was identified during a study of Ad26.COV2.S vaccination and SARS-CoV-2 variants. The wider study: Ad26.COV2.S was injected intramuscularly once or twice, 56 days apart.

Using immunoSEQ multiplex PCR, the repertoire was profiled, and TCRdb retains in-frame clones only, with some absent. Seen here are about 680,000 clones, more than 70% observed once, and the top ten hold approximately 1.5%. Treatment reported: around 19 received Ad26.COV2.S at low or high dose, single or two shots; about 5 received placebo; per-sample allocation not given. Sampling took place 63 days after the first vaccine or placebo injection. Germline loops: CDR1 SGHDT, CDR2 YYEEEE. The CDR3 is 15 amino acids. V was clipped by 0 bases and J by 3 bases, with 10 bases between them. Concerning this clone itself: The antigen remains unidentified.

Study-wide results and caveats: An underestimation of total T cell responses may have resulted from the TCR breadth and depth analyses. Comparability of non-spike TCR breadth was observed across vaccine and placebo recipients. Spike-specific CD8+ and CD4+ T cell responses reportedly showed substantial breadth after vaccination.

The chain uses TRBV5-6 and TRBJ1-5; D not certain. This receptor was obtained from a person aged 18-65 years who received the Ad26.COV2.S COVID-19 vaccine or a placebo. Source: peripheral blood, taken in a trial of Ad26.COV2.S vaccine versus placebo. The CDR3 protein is CASSLGRDFNQPQHF. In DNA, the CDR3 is TGTGCCAGCAGCTTGGGTCGCGACTTCAATCAGCCCCAGCATTTT.